What follows are 32 T cell receptor beta chains derived from one specimen sequenced in a study of T-cell reconstitution after alpha-beta-depleted transplantation in children. Construction of the TCRbeta library involved unique molecular identifiers. A single record per CDR3 protein comes from TCRdb applying MiXCR to the PCR reads. The table records some 600,000 distinct CDR3 sequences, roughly 13% of them present only once. The material sequenced was PBMCs, mostly from graft donor cells, taken 360 days after TCRalphabeta/CD19-depleted stem cell transplant. Receptors were obtained from a male patient younger than 18 who had a stem cell transplant for acute myeloid leukemia, so the T cells may come from the graft donor.

The chain recombines TRBV6-5 with TRBJ2-1, with TRBD2 matching over 9 bases. Germline V gives CDR1 MNHEY, CDR2 SVGAGI. V lost 6 bases to trimming and J lost 4 bases; unmatched junction nucleotides: 7. The CDR3 is made up of 15 amino acids. CDR3 in amino acids: CASSSTSGNYNEQFF. For the CDR3, the DNA is TGTGCCAGCAGCTCGACTAGCGGAAATTACAATGAGCAGTTCTTC.

This chain joins TRBV7-3 and TRBJ2-1; 14 bases fit TRBD2. J lost 7 bases, V lost 4 bases, and 6 bases had no gene match. Germline V gives CDR1 SGHTA, CDR2 FQGTGA. This CDR3 has 16 amino acids. CDR3 region: CASSYGTSGSSNEQFF. CDR3 sequence (DNA): TGTGCCAGCAGCTACGGGACTAGCGGGAGTAGTAATGAGCAGTTCTTC.

V and J are TRBV28 and TRBJ2-2, with a possible D match to TRBD2 (6 bases). The V end lost 6 bases, the J end lost 4 bases, and 12 bases lay between the germline ends. This CDR3 contains 14 residues. From germline, CDR1 is MDHEN and CDR2 SYDVKM. The CDR3 here is CASSVGGTTGELFF. In DNA, the CDR3 is TGTGCCAGCAGCGTGGGAGGAACCACCGGGGAGCTGTTTTTT.

The gene calls are TRBV7-9 and TRBJ1-1; D is unclear. Germline CDR1 SEHNR, CDR2 FQNEAQ (reference sequence). The CDR3 contains 14 residues. V lost 1 base and J 3 bases, leaving 9 bases between the germline ends. The CDR3 nucleotides are TGTGCCAGCAGCTTAGGACCCCCGGACACTGAAGCTTTCTTT. Translated: CASSLGPPDTEAFF.

The V call is TRBV19, the J call TRBJ1-5, with unresolved D. This CDR3 has 15 residues. V was cut by 7 bases and J by 0 bases, with 13 bases left in between. The germline V gene has CDR1 LNHDA and CDR2 SQIVND (reference sequence). CDR3: CASKPRTDSNQPQHF. The CDR3 DNA follows: TGTGCCAGTAAGCCGAGGACGGATAGCAATCAGCCCCAGCATTTT.

The chain employs TRBV2 and TRBJ2-1; TRBD1 is a possible D gene (6 bases). The CDR3 spans 13 residues. Trimming removed 11 bases at V and 3 bases at J, with 14 bases between. The germline V gene encodes CDR1 SNHLY and CDR2 FYNNEI. This chain's CDR3 is CAGRDILYNEQFF. The CDR3 nucleotides are TGTGCCGGCCGGGACATACTCTACAATGAGCAGTTCTTC.

This clonotype was seen at least ten times. The V gene is TRBV15, the J gene TRBJ2-5; D is unclear. Germline CDR1 and CDR2: LNHNV and YYDKDF (reference sequence). The CDR3 is 13 residues long. Trimming removed 0 bases from V and 5 bases from J, with 7 bases in between. The CDR3 is CATSREGVETQYF. CDR3 nucleotide sequence: TGTGCCACCAGCAGAGAAGGAGTGGAGACCCAGTACTTC.

This clonotype was counted a few times. The chain is built from TRBV7-9 and TRBJ1-2; 7 bases align to TRBD1. V gave up 6 bases and J gave up 0 bases; unmatched junction bases: 4. Germline-derived CDR1 and CDR2 are SEHNR and FQNEAQ (reference sequence). The CDR3 sequence is 14 residues long. CDR3 coding DNA: TGTGCCAGCAGTCGACAGGGTGCTAACTATGGCTACACCTTC. Amino acid sequence: CASSRQGANYGYTF.

The chain uses TRBV6-2 or TRBV6-3 and TRBJ2-1; 11 bases are a match to TRBD2. The CDR3 consists of 15 residues. The germline CDR1 and CDR2 sequences are MNHEY and SVGEGT. V shed 5 bases, J shed 3 bases, and the junction held 3 bases outside the gene matches. CDR3 bases: TGTGCCAGCAGTAGACTAGCGGGACTCTACAATGAGCAGTTCTTC. Amino acid sequence: CASSRLAGLYNEQFF.

This clonotype was detected ten times or more. The rearrangement joins TRBV2 to TRBJ2-2; 9 bases are shared with TRBD1. V was clipped by 5 bases and J by 7 bases; unmatched bases: 8. Germline CDR1 reads SNHLY; CDR2 reads FYNNEI. The CDR3 is 15 amino acids. CDR3 in DNA: TGTGCCAGCAGTCCTCCGGGACAGGGCGGCGGGGAGCTGTTTTTT. The encoded protein is CASSPPGQGGGELFF.

In its sample, this clonotype was seen a few times. The chain has TRBV7-8 and TRBJ1-1; possibly TRBD1 for D (5 bases). Germline V gives CDR1 SGHVS, CDR2 FQNEAQ. CDR3 size: 13 residues. Trimming took off 5 bases at V and 7 bases at J, with 14 bases between the two ends. The CDR3 here is CASSPRQTYEAFF. CDR3 nucleotides: TGTGCCAGCAGCCCCCGACAGACCTATGAAGCTTTCTTT.

This sequence joins TRBV4-3 and TRBJ1-2; no definite D call. Germline V gives CDR1 LGHNA, CDR2 YSLEER. The CDR3 has 14 amino acids. Trimming cost V 0 bases and J 8 bases, with 13 bases left between them. The CDR3 sequence is CASSQDWDLRGYTF. The CDR3 DNA is TGCGCCAGCAGCCAAGATTGGGATCTGCGCGGCTACACCTTC.

The rearrangement links TRBV4-3 to TRBJ2-7; TRBD2 might be the D (6 bases). CDR1 LGHNA and CDR2 YSLEER come from the germline V gene. V dropped 0 bases and J dropped 2 bases, with 14 bases sitting between them. This CDR3 comprises 16 residues. The CDR3 DNA sequence: TGCGCCAGCAGCCAAGATTTCGCTAGCGCACCCTACGAGCAGTACTTC. It codes for CASSQDFASAPYEQYF.

The sample holds a few counts of this clonotype. This CDR3 is CASSPTNGRAAYNEQFF. CDR3 nucleotides: TGTGCCAGCAGCCCCACGAATGGGAGGGCGGCTTACAATGAGCAGTTCTTC. V and J are TRBV7-9 and TRBJ2-1; 7 nucleotides align to TRBD2. The J segment lost 4 bases and the V segment lost 5 bases, leaving 14 bases of the junction unmatched. Germline-derived CDR1 and CDR2 are SEHNR and FQNEAQ (reference sequence). This CDR3 contains 17 residues. The whole variable domain, remainder taken from reference TRBV7-9 and TRBJ2-1, is DTGVSQNPRHKITKRGQNVTFRCDPISEHNRLYWYRQTLGQGPEFLTYFQNEAQLEKSRLLSDRFSAERPKGSFSTLEIQRTEQGDSAMYLCASSPTNGRAAYNEQFFGPGTRLTVL.

This clonotype was recorded at least ten times. The chain combines TRBV28 with TRBJ2-7, with unresolved D. The V end was cut by 6 bases, the J end by 5 bases, with 11 bases between. This CDR3 region has 12 residues. Germline values: CDR1 MDHEN, CDR2 SYDVKM. The CDR3 spells CASSIPLNEQYF. CDR3 coding DNA: TGTGCCAGCAGCATCCCCCTGAACGAGCAGTACTTC.

The chain is built from TRBV10-3 and TRBJ2-5; TRBD1 agrees at 11 bases. Germline V gene data show CDR1 as ENHRY and CDR2 as SYGVKD. The length of the CDR3 is 16 residues. V was clipped by 2 bases and J by 5 bases; unmatched bases: 7. The CDR3 sequence is CAISETGQGAEETQYF. CDR3 nucleotides: TGTGCCATCAGTGAGACCGGACAGGGGGCCGAGGAGACCCAGTACTTC.

This clonotype was detected a few times. J is TRBJ2-1 and V is TRBV18; D is perhaps TRBD1 (6 bases). Trimming cost V 3 bases and J 3 bases, with 18 bases left between them. CDR3 size: 17 residues. Germline V CDR1 and CDR2: KGHSH, LQKENI. This chain's CDR3 is CASSPISRGYYYNEQFF. For the CDR3, the DNA is TGTGCCAGCTCACCGATCTCGAGGGGGTACTACTACAATGAGCAGTTCTTC.

This chain connects TRBV28 to TRBJ2-6; D gene unclear. Germline values: CDR1 MDHEN, CDR2 SYDVKM. V gave up 4 bases and J gave up 2 bases, with 6 bases separating them. The CDR3 sequence is 14 residues long. The CDR3 region is CASSSRAGANVLTF. The CDR3, as DNA: TGTGCCAGCAGTTCCCGGGCTGGGGCCAACGTCCTGACTTTC.

This clonotype was detected ten times or more. This chain uses TRBV20-1 with TRBJ1-1; D uncertain. The germline V gene has CDR1 DFQATT and CDR2 SNEGSKA (reference sequence). The germline V and J ends were trimmed by 1 base and 7 bases, with 7 bases remaining between them. This CDR3 has 11 residues. The CDR3 coding sequence is TGCAGTGCTAGAGGTGTAGTTGAAGCTTTCTTT. Amino acid sequence: CSARGVVEAFF.

The chain employs TRBV20-1 and TRBJ2-1; 10 bases match TRBD2. Trimming cost V 6 bases and J 7 bases; bases outside gene matches: 6. Germline assignment: CDR1 DFQATT and CDR2 SNEGSKA (reference sequence). The CDR3 is 13 amino acids. The CDR3 bases are TGCAGTGCCCTGATTAGCGGGGGGAATGAGCAGTTCTTC. Translation gives CSALISGGNEQFF.

This clonotype has only a few counts. The chain combines TRBV5-1 with TRBJ2-5, with 9 bases identical to TRBD2. Germline assignment: CDR1 SGHRS and CDR2 YFSETQ. Trimming took 0 bases from V and 5 from J; bases not matched to a gene: 8. The CDR3 spans 16 residues. The chain's CDR3 is CASSLEGGRARETQYF. As DNA, the CDR3 is TGCGCCAGCAGCTTGGAAGGCGGGAGGGCCCGGGAGACCCAGTACTTC.

This clonotype was recorded a few times. V and J are TRBV28 and TRBJ2-1; perhaps TRBD2 as D (5 bases). The CDR3 length is 15 residues. Deletions cut 1 base from V and 3 bases from J, with 10 bases between. Per germline, CDR1 MDHEN and CDR2 SYDVKM. CDR3 coding DNA: TGTGCCAGCAGTTTATCACGGGAAAACTACAATGAGCAGTTCTTC. Its translation is CASSLSRENYNEQFF.

This chain links TRBV7-3 with TRBJ1-1; D is unresolved. Germline CDR1 and CDR2: SGHTA and FQGTGA. The length of the CDR3 is 12 residues. Trimming took 2 bases from V and 11 from J, leaving 12 bases between them. The CDR3 region is CASSLYGRMAFF. Written as DNA, the CDR3 is TGTGCCAGCAGCTTATATGGCCGCATGGCTTTCTTT.

The chain joins TRBV5-1 to TRBJ2-1; 8 bases align to TRBD2. V was clipped by 7 bases and J by 4 bases; unmatched bases: 4. CDR1 is SGHRS, CDR2 YFSETQ, per germline. The CDR3 has 13 residues. Here the CDR3 reads CASRTSKYNEQFF. CDR3 coding DNA: TGCGCCAGCCGGACTAGCAAGTACAATGAGCAGTTCTTC.

Only one count was recorded for this clonotype. One end of the junction does not line up with germline, which may come from a read error. The gene calls are TRBV7-2 and TRBJ2-1, with 8 bases lining up with TRBD2. The CDR3 loop spans 16 amino acids. Per the germline V gene, CDR1 is SGHTA and CDR2 is FQGNSA. The CDR3 protein is CANSLDRGGNYNEQFF. The CDR3 region has the DNA TGTGCCAACAGCTTAGATCGGGGGGGAAACTACAATGAGCAGTTCTTC.

V gene TRBV29-1 combines with J gene TRBJ2-3; TRBD2 is a possible D gene (6 bases). The V gene lost 1 base and the J gene lost 2 bases, with 13 bases spanning the gap. The CDR3 loop spans 15 amino acids. From germline, CDR1 is SQVTM and CDR2 ANQGSEA. The CDR3 is CSVEGTILNTDTQYF. The CDR3 nucleotides read TGCAGCGTTGAAGGGACTATTCTTAACACAGATACGCAGTATTTT.

This clonotype showed up just a few times. V and J are TRBV18 and TRBJ1-5; 7 bases map to TRBD1. The CDR3 is 17 amino acids. The germline gives CDR1 KGHSH, CDR2 LQKENI. The junction had 10 bases not matched to a gene; V was cut back by 4 bases and J by 1 base. DNA of the CDR3: TGTGCCAGCTCACTTTATTTCGACAGGGTCAGCAATCAGCCCCAGCATTTT. Protein product: CASSLYFDRVSNQPQHF. Complete variable domain (other parts from reference TRBV18 and TRBJ1-5): NAGVMQNPRHLVRRRGQEARLRCSPMKGHSHVYWYRQLPEEGLKFMVYLQKENIIDESGMPKERFSAEFPKEGPSILRIQQVVRGDSAAYFCASSLYFDRVSNQPQHFGDGTRLSIL.

A few counts support this clonotype. The chain couples TRBV24-1 to TRBJ2-1; 9 positions agree with TRBD1. CDR1 and CDR2 from the germline V gene are KGHDR and SFDVKD. The junction had 13 bases not matched to a gene; V was cut back by 5 bases and J by 0 bases. The CDR3 covers 19 residues. CDR3 sequence: CATSALPGQGSSSYNEQFF. The CDR3 DNA is TGTGCCACCAGTGCCCTTCCGGGACAGGGATCCAGCTCCTACAATGAGCAGTTCTTC.

V and J are TRBV10-3 and TRBJ2-5, with TRBD1 matching 8 bases. The V gene end was trimmed by 2 bases and the J gene end by 5 bases; junction bases not matched to a gene: 4. The CDR3 loop spans 14 amino acids. Germline CDR1 reads ENHRY; CDR2 reads SYGVKD. The CDR3 protein is CAISEAGGTETQYF. DNA for the CDR3: TGTGCCATCAGTGAGGCAGGGGGCACGGAGACCCAGTACTTC.

The chain couples TRBV7-9 to TRBJ2-5; D is ambiguous. Germline V gene lookup returns CDR1 SEHNR and CDR2 FQNEAQ (reference sequence). V was cut by 2 bases and J by 5 bases, with 9 bases left in between. The length of the CDR3 is 13 residues. This CDR3 is CASSLSQVETQYF. DNA of the CDR3: TGTGCCAGCAGCTTATCCCAGGTGGAGACCCAGTACTTC.

This rearrangement joins TRBV12-3 or TRBV12-4 to TRBJ1-5; D perhaps matches TRBD1 (6 bases). Between the trimmed V and J ends, which lost 6 bases and 0 bases, there was a span of 12 bases. The CDR3 length is 15 residues. This chain's CDR3 is CASSYRDTSNQPQHF. The CDR3 region has the DNA TGTGCCAGCAGCTATCGGGACACTAGCAATCAGCCCCAGCATTTT.

This clonotype was counted a few times. The rearrangement links TRBV19 to TRBJ2-2; 9 nucleotides agree with TRBD1. This CDR3 is built from 15 residues. Looked up from germline, CDR1 is LNHDA and CDR2 is SQIVND (reference sequence). Trimming removed 5 bases from V and 5 bases from J; junction bases left unmatched: 6. This chain's CDR3 is CASSWDRVWTGELFF. For the CDR3, the DNA is TGTGCCAGTAGTTGGGACAGGGTCTGGACCGGGGAGCTGTTTTTT.